The 17 T cell receptor beta chains below come from one sample, sequenced in a study of long-term antiretroviral therapy in people with HIV. The authors ran the immunoSEQ assay, v3.0, at survey level. The repertoire was sequenced with immunoSEQ multiplex PCR; TCRdb's copy has only in-frame clones and lacks some. The table records tens of thousands of clones, about 95% of them present only once. The material was unsorted PBMCs, obtained 5.3 years after starting antiretroviral therapy. Source of these receptors: a man younger than 40 with HIV.

This chain connects TRBV5-1 to TRBJ2-3, with 10 bases aligning to TRBD2. The CDR3 extends over 17 amino acids. V trimming: 1 base; J trimming: 2 bases; junction bases outside the gene matches: 7. Germline V lookup: CDR1 SGHRS, CDR2 YFSETQ. The CDR3 loop reads CASSLRESGGDTDTQYF. The CDR3 nucleotides are TGCGCCAGCAGCTTGCGTGAAAGCGGGGGGGACACAGATACGCAGTATTTT.

Written as DNA, the CDR3 is TGTGCCAGCAGCTTAGGGACAGGGGGGGACAATCAGCCCCAGCATTTT. It yields the protein CASSLGTGGDNQPQHF. The J gene is TRBJ1-5, the V gene TRBV7-9, with 10 nucleotides matching TRBD1. The V gene end was trimmed by 1 base and the J gene end by 3 bases; junction bases not matched to a gene: 3. The CDR3 is 16 residues long. In germline, CDR1 is SEHNR, CDR2 FQNEAQ (reference sequence).

The chain carries TRBV6-5 and TRBJ1-1; D remains unclear. With 6 bases removed from V and 1 base from J, the gap between germline ends came to 9 bases. CDR1 MNHEY and CDR2 SVGAGI come from the germline V gene. This CDR3 region has 13 residues. Here the CDR3 reads CASRRYRNTEAFF. The CDR3 DNA sequence: TGTGCCAGCAGGAGATACAGGAACACTGAAGCTTTCTTT.

The chain has TRBV27 and TRBJ2-2; 7 nucleotides agree with TRBD1. Germline V CDR1 and CDR2: MNHEY, SMNVEV (reference sequence). The CDR3 has 13 amino acids. V shed 8 bases and J 4 bases; nucleotides not matched to a gene: 4. The CDR3 protein is CASSTGITGELFF. The DNA of the CDR3 is TGTGCCAGCTCGACAGGGATCACCGGGGAGCTGTTTTTT.

The J gene is TRBJ1-5, the V gene TRBV19; D remains unclear. This CDR3 spans 18 amino acids. CDR1 is LNHDA, CDR2 SQIVND, per germline (reference sequence). Trimming left V 1 base short and J 0 bases short, with 16 bases between. CDR3 DNA: TGTGCCAGTAGTATAGGGGCGGTCTGGTATGGTAGCAATCAGCCCCAGCATTTT. Its protein is CASSIGAVWYGSNQPQHF.

V usage is TRBV7-3 and J usage is TRBJ1-1; no clear D gene. The CDR3 contains 13 residues. In germline, CDR1 is SGHTA, CDR2 FQGTGA. V lost 8 bases and J 0 bases, leaving 10 bases between the germline ends. The CDR3 reads CASSDLMNTEAFF. DNA for the CDR3: TGTGCCAGCTCGGACCTCATGAACACTGAAGCTTTCTTT.

The chain carries TRBV6-5 and TRBJ1-3, with 7 bases identical to TRBD1. V trimming: 4 bases; J trimming: 3 bases; junction bases outside the gene matches: 6. The CDR3 has 15 residues. The germline V gene encodes CDR1 MNHEY and CDR2 SVGAGI. This chain's CDR3 is CASSLQGISGNTIYF. The CDR3 region has the DNA TGTGCCAGCAGTTTACAGGGGATCAGTGGAAACACCATATATTTT.

V is TRBV6-5 and J is TRBJ2-7; possible D gene TRBD1, 5 bases. The germline gives CDR1 MNHEY, CDR2 SVGAGI. The CDR3 runs to 14 residues. Between the trimmed V and J ends, which lost 4 bases and 6 bases, there was a span of 16 bases. The CDR3 spells CASSSPQGIGEQYF. For the CDR3, the DNA is TGTGCCAGCAGTTCGCCGCAGGGAATAGGCGAGCAGTACTTC.

The V and J genes are TRBV9 and TRBJ1-4; 7 bases are shared with TRBD1. The CDR3 is 15 amino acids. The V gene's germline CDR1 is SGDLS and CDR2 YYNGEE. V was pared by 4 bases and J by 7 bases, with 10 bases of the junction left unmatched. The CDR3 region is CASSPEGARVEKLFF. CDR3 sequence (DNA): TGTGCCAGCAGCCCCGAGGGGGCGCGAGTTGAAAAACTGTTTTTT.

This clone was seen only once. V usage is TRBV28 and J usage is TRBJ1-1; D is undetermined. The V and J ends lost 5 bases and 1 base respectively, with 14 bases between them. Per germline, CDR1 MDHEN and CDR2 SYDVKM. The CDR3 is 15 residues long. The CDR3 bases are TGTGCCAGCAGTCCCCCCGGGTTAGGGAACACTGAAGCTTTCTTT. Protein product: CASSPPGLGNTEAFF.

Here the CDR3 reads CASSEASYEQYF. CDR3 in DNA: TGTGCCAGCAGTGAAGCTTCCTACGAGCAGTACTTC. The rearrangement joins TRBV2 to TRBJ2-7; no reliable D call. Per the germline V gene, CDR1 is SNHLY and CDR2 is FYNNEI. V lost 0 bases and J lost 1, with 1 base in between. The CDR3 runs to 12 residues.

The V gene is TRBV6-6, the J gene TRBJ1-3; 7 nucleotides match TRBD1. The CDR3 is made up of 14 amino acids. Germline values: CDR1 MNHNY, CDR2 SVGAGI (reference sequence). Unmatched junction bases numbered 10, after V lost 11 bases and J lost 3 bases. This chain's CDR3 is CAAIRGGDGNTIYF. The CDR3 DNA sequence: TGTGCCGCCATCAGGGGGGGCGATGGAAACACCATATATTTT.

The chain has TRBV6-6 and TRBJ1-1; TRBD1 is a possible D gene (6 bases). The CDR3 is 13 amino acids. The V end lost 7 bases, the J end lost 1 base, and 10 bases lay between the germline ends. CDR1 and CDR2 from the germline V gene are MNHNY and SVGAGI (reference sequence). CDR3 nucleotide sequence: TGTGCCAGCACACCGGGACAGAACACTGAAGCTTTCTTT. This gives the protein CASTPGQNTEAFF.

The chain links TRBV6-5 to TRBJ1-1, with D tentatively TRBD1 (5 bases). Trimming pared 6 bases from V and 0 bases from J, leaving 14 bases between. Germline V lookup: CDR1 MNHEY, CDR2 SVGAGI. CDR3 size: 15 residues. CDR3 in DNA: TGTGCCAGCAGCCGACCCGGGACGTTGAACACTGAAGCTTTCTTT. Amino acid sequence: CASSRPGTLNTEAFF.

CDR3 protein: CASRILATDTQYF. Written as DNA, the CDR3 is TGTGCCAGCAGGATACTAGCGACAGATACGCAGTATTTT. J is TRBJ2-3 and V is TRBV6-1, with TRBD2 identical over 7 bases. V was pared by 6 bases and J by 3 bases, with 3 bases of the junction left unmatched. In germline, CDR1 is MNHNS, CDR2 SASEGT. The CDR3 spans 13 residues.

V is TRBV9 and J is TRBJ2-3; 8 positions match TRBD1. Germline CDR1 reads SGDLS; CDR2 reads YYNGEE. The CDR3 is 13 amino acids. The J segment lost 6 bases and the V segment lost 2 bases, leaving 2 bases of the junction unmatched. The CDR3, as DNA: TGTGCCAGCAGCGTCGGACAGGGCGATACGCAGTATTTT. Translation: CASSVGQGDTQYF.

A single count supports this clone. The V gene is TRBV7-9, the J gene TRBJ1-4; D is possibly TRBD1 (5 bases). V was clipped by 5 bases and J by 8 bases, with 21 bases between them. The CDR3 loop spans 16 amino acids. Germline-derived CDR1 and CDR2 are SEHNR and FQNEAQ (reference sequence). CDR3 in DNA: TGTGCCAGCAGCCCACCTAATAGGGGAATCAACGAAAAACTGTTTTTT. This sequence encodes CASSPPNRGINEKLFF.